These 19 T cell receptor beta chains originate from one sample sequenced in a study of T-cell memory formation after mild COVID-19. From the 5' RACE reads, TCRdb called clonotypes with MiXCR, one entry per CDR3 protein. The sample shows a few hundred thousand distinct CDR3 sequences, just under 20% of them seen only once. Sequencing used PBMCs or a T cell subset sorted from them (not recorded which). These receptor sequences come from a young man who had mild COVID-19 (a few samples of this study predate the infection). Cell type and time point are not known.

The chain joins TRBV11-2 to TRBJ2-7; a possible D gene is TRBD1 (6 bases). The V gene's germline CDR1 is SGHAT and CDR2 FQNNGV. The CDR3 extends over 15 amino acids. Trimming removed 2 bases at V and 4 bases at J, with 15 bases between. The CDR3 is CASSLSPRGAYEQYF. The CDR3 DNA reads TGTGCCAGCAGCTTAAGCCCCAGGGGTGCGTACGAGCAGTACTTC.

This clonotype has a count of ten or more. CDR3 nucleotides: TGTGCCAGCAGCTTAGATTCCAATGAGCAGTTCTTC. Its translation: CASSLDSNEQFF. This chain links TRBV7-9 with TRBJ2-1; unclear D gene. This CDR3 has 12 amino acids. CDR1 is SEHNR, CDR2 FQNEAQ, per germline (reference sequence). V was pared by 1 base and J by 6 bases, with 4 bases between.

V gene TRBV7-9 combines with J gene TRBJ2-4; 10 bases are a match to TRBD1. This CDR3 comprises 16 residues. V was pared by 1 base and J by 4 bases, with 4 bases of the junction left unmatched. Germline CDR1 SEHNR, CDR2 FQNEAQ (reference sequence). The CDR3 region has the DNA TGTGCCAGCAGCTTAGTGGGACAGGGGAGAAAAAACATTCAGTACTTC. It codes for CASSLVGQGRKNIQYF.

For this clonotype: The junction departs from the called germline gene at one end, perhaps through a read error. This rearrangement joins TRBV7-7 to TRBJ2-3; D might be TRBD1 (5 bases). The CDR3 has 18 amino acids. In germline, CDR1 is SSHAT, CDR2 FNYEAQ (reference sequence). This CDR3 is CASSLNIPHRSSTDTQYF. CDR3 DNA: TGTGCTAGCAGCTTAAACATTCCCCACAGGTCTAGCACAGATACGCAGTATTTT.

The chain couples TRBV6-2 or TRBV6-3 to TRBJ2-1; 8 bases map to TRBD2. V trimming: 5 bases; J trimming: 4 bases; junction bases outside the gene matches: 7. The CDR3 has 15 residues. Germline V CDR1 and CDR2: MNHEY, SVGEGT. The CDR3 DNA reads as TGTGCCAGCAGTCCAACGCGGGGGGTTTACAATGAGCAGTTCTTC. This encodes CASSPTRGVYNEQFF.

This clonotype was found a few times. The rearrangement uses TRBV4-1 and TRBJ1-3; D is undetermined. The length of the CDR3 is 13 residues. CDR1 is MGHRA, CDR2 YSYEKL, per germline. The V and J ends lost 1 base and 4 bases respectively, with 5 bases between them. The CDR3 loop is CASSQGQGNTIYF. The DNA for the CDR3 is TGCGCCAGCAGCCAAGGGCAGGGAAACACCATATATTTT.

The V gene is TRBV12-3 or TRBV12-4, the J gene TRBJ1-1; TRBD1 might be the D (6 bases). The CDR3 runs 14 residues. V lost 1 base and J 6 bases, leaving 12 bases between the germline ends. CDR3 sequence reads: CASSLEPGVSEAFF. Written as DNA, the CDR3 is TGTGCCAGCAGTTTAGAGCCAGGGGTCTCTGAAGCTTTCTTT.

This clonotype has just a few counts. J is TRBJ1-3 and V is TRBV20-1, with 9 bases identical to TRBD1. The junction had 2 bases not matched to a gene; V was cut back by 6 bases and J by 2 bases. The CDR3 has 13 residues. Per the germline V gene, CDR1 is DFQATT and CDR2 is SNEGSKA (reference sequence). This CDR3 reads CSARTGAGNTIYF. The CDR3 region has the DNA TGCAGTGCGAGGACAGGGGCTGGAAACACCATATATTTT.

CDR3 DNA sequence: TGTGCCAGCAGCCTACTGGGGGGCCTAGACTCCTACGAGCAGTACTTC. The encoded protein is CASSLLGGLDSYEQYF. The chain uses TRBV6-6 and TRBJ2-7; D could derive from TRBD1 or TRBD2 (6 bases each). Per the germline V gene, CDR1 is MNHNY and CDR2 is SVGAGI (reference sequence). The CDR3 spans 16 residues. The V end was cut by 6 bases, the J end by 0 bases, with 18 bases between.

This clonotype was counted between two and nine times. V is TRBV7-9 and J is TRBJ1-2; D not resolved. V lost 5 bases and J lost 7, with 17 bases in between. CDR1 is SEHNR, CDR2 FQNEAQ, per germline (reference sequence). This CDR3 is 14 amino acids long. The CDR3 DNA is TGTGCCAGCAGCCGAGAGGTACTCATCGGTGGCTACACCTTC. This gives the protein CASSREVLIGGYTF. The variable domain in full, completed from reference TRBV7-9 and TRBJ1-2, reads DTGVSQNPRHKITKRGQNVTFRCDPISEHNRLYWYRQTLGQGPEFLTYFQNEAQLEKSRLLSDRFSAERPKGSFSTLEIQRTEQGDSAMYLCASSREVLIGGYTFGSGTRLTVV.

This clonotype was recorded a few times. The chain combines TRBV5-5 with TRBJ2-5; 15 positions match TRBD2. J gave up 4 bases and V 4 bases, and 8 bases lay outside the gene matches. This CDR3 has 17 residues. Per germline, CDR1 SGHKS and CDR2 YYEKEE (reference sequence). In nucleotides, the CDR3 is TGTGCCAGCAGCCCATGGACTAGCGGGGGGGCAGGAGAGACCCAGTACTTC. Its protein product is CASSPWTSGGAGETQYF. The whole variable domain, filled in from reference TRBV5-5 and TRBJ2-5, reads DAGVTQSPTHLIKTRGQQVTLRCSPISGHKSVSWYQQVLGQGPQFIFQYYEKEERGRGNFPDRFSARQFPNYSSELNVNALLLGDSALYLCASSPWTSGGAGETQYFGPGTRLLVL.

Details on this clonotype: Given a much more abundant clone one base away, this may be a read error. The gene calls are TRBV7-3 and TRBJ2-1, with D perhaps being TRBD1 or TRBD2 (6 bases each). The CDR3 totals 15 residues. The ends were cut back, 5 bases at V and 8 bases at J, with 19 bases in the middle. Germline V gives CDR1 SGHTA, CDR2 FQGTGA. The CDR3 here is CASSPTRGGPDEQFF. Written as DNA, the CDR3 is TGTGCCAGCAGCCCCACTAGAGGGGGGCCGGATGAGCAGTTCTTC.

This clonotype has only a few counts. The chain couples TRBV4-2 to TRBJ2-3, with TRBD2 matching 12 bases. CDR1 LGHNA and CDR2 YNFKEQ come from the germline V gene. J gave up 4 bases and V 2 bases, and 1 base lay outside the gene matches. The CDR3 is 15 residues long. The CDR3 sequence is CASSQTSGRSDTQYF. CDR3 nucleotide sequence: TGTGCCAGCAGCCAAACTAGCGGGAGGTCAGATACGCAGTATTTT.

This clonotype came up a few times. The V and J genes are TRBV6-2 or TRBV6-3 and TRBJ2-5, with 8 bases aligning to TRBD2. The length of the CDR3 is 13 residues. Trimming removed 5 bases from V and 3 bases from J; junction bases left unmatched: 2. Germline loops: CDR1 MNHEY, CDR2 SVGEGT. The CDR3 DNA follows: TGTGCCAGCAGTAGAGCGGGAGAAGAGACCCAGTACTTC. Encoded protein: CASSRAGEETQYF.

This clonotype was detected only a few times. The chain's CDR3 is CASSDRSAEAFF. In DNA form, the CDR3 reads TGTGCCAGCAGCGACCGGAGCGCTGAAGCTTTCTTT. The chain joins TRBV7-2 to TRBJ1-1, with D uncertain. Deletions cut 5 bases from V and 6 bases from J, with 10 bases between. Germline assignment: CDR1 SGHTA and CDR2 FQGNSA. CDR3 size: 12 residues. Full variable domain (remainder filled in from reference TRBV7-2 and TRBJ1-1): GAGVSQSPSNKVTEKGKDVELRCDPISGHTALYWYRQSLGQGLEFLIYFQGNSAPDKSGLPSDRFSAERTGGSVSTLTIQRTQQEDSAVYLCASSDRSAEAFFGQGTRLTVV.

The table lists this clonotype with a few counts. J is TRBJ1-3 and V is TRBV20-1, with unresolved D. This CDR3 is 11 amino acids long. In germline, CDR1 is DFQATT, CDR2 SNEGSKA (reference sequence). V gave up 1 base and J gave up 5 bases, with 3 bases separating them. The CDR3 spells CSARVRNTIYF. CDR3 sequence (DNA): TGCAGTGCTAGAGTTCGAAACACCATATATTTT.

This sequence joins TRBV4-1 and TRBJ2-1; 9 nucleotides line up with TRBD2. The CDR3 loop spans 15 amino acids. V was clipped by 4 bases and J by 6 bases; unmatched bases: 7. The germline CDR1 and CDR2 sequences are MGHRA and YSYEKL. The CDR3 region is CASSPLAGRTNEQFF. The CDR3 bases are TGCGCCAGCAGCCCTCTAGCGGGGAGGACCAATGAGCAGTTCTTC.

This sequence joins TRBV7-9 and TRBJ1-1; D is unclear. The CDR3 spans 15 residues. From germline, CDR1 is SEHNR and CDR2 FQNEAQ (reference sequence). V was pared by 4 bases and J by 1 base, with 13 bases between. Here the CDR3 reads CASSSRNIKNTEAFF. DNA for the CDR3: TGTGCCAGCAGCTCCCGGAACATCAAGAACACTGAAGCTTTCTTT.

V and J are TRBV6-4 and TRBJ2-3; unclear D gene. The CDR3 sequence is 14 residues long. V was pared by 3 bases and J by 8 bases, with 15 bases between. CDR1 is MRHNA and CDR2 is SNTAGT in the germline V gene. The CDR3 sequence is CASSDMWPPGTQYF. The CDR3 DNA follows: TGTGCCAGCAGTGATATGTGGCCTCCCGGTACGCAGTATTTT.